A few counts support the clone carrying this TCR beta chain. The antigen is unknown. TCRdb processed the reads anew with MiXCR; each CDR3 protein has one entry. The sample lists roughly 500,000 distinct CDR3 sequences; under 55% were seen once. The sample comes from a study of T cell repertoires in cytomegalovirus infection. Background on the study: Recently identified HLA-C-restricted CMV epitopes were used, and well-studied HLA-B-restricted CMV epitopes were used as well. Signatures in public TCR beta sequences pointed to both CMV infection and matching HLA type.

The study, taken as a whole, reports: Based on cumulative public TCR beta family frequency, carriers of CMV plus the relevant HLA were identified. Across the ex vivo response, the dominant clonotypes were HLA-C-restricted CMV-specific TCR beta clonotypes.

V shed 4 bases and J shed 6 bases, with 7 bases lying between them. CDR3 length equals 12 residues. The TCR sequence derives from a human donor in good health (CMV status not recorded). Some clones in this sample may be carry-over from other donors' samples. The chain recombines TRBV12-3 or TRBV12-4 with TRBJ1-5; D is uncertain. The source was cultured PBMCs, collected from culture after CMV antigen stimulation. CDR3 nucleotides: TGTGCCAGCAGTTCAAGGGCTCAGCCCCAGCATTTT. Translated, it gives CASSSRAQPQHF.